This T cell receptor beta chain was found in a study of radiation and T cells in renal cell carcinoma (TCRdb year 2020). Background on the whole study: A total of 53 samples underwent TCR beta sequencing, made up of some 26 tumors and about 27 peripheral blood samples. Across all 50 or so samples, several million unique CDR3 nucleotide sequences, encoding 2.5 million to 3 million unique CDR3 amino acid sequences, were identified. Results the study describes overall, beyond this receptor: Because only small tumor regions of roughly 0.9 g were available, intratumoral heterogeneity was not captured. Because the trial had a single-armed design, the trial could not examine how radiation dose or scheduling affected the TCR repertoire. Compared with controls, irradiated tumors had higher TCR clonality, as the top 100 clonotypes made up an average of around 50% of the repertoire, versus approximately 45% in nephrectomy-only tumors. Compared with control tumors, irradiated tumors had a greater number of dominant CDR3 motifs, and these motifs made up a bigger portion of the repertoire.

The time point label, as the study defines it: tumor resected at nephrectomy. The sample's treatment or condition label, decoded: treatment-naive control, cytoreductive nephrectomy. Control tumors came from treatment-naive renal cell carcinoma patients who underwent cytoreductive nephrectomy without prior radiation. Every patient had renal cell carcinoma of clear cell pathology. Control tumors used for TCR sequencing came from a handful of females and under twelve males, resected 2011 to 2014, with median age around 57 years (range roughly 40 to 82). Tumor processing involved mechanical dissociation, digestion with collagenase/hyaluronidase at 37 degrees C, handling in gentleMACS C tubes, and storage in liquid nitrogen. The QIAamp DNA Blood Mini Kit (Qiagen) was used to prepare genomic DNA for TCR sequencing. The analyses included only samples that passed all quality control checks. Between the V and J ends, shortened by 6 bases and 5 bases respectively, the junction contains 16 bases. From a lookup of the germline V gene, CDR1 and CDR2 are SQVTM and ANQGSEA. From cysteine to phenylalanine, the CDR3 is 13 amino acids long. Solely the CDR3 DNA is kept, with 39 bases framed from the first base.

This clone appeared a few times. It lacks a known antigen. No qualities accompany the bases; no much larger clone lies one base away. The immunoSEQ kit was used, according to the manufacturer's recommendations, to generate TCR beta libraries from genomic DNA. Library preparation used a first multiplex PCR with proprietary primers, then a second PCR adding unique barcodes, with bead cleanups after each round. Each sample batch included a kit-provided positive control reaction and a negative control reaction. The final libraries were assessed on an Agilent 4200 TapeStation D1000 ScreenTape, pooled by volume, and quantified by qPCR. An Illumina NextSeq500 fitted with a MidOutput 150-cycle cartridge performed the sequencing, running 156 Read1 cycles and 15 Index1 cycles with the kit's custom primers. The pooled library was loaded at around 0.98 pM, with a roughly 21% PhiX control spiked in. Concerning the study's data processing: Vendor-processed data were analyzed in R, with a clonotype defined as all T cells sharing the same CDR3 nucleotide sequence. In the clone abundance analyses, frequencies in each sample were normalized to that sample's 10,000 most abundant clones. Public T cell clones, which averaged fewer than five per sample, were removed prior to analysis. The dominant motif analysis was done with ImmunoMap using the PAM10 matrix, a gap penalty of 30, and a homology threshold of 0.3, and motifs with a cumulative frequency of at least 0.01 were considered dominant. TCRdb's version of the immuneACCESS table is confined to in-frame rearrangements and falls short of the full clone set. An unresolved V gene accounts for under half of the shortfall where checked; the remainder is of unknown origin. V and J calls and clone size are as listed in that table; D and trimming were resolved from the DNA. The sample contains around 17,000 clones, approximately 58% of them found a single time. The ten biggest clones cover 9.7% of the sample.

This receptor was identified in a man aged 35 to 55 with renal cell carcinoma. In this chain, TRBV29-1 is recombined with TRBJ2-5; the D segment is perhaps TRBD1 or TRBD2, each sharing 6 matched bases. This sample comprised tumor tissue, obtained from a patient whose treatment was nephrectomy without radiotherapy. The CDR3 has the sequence CSVLTGGGETQYF. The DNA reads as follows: TGCAGCGTATTGACTGGAGGGGGTGAGACCCAGTACTTC.